This entry lists 31 T cell receptor beta chains sequenced from one sample in a study of blood T cells in healthy people across ages. For the second PCR, which ran for roughly 7 to 11 cycles, a sample-barcoded 5' primer and a J-beta primer mix were used. TCRdb fed the 5' RACE reads into MiXCR, producing one record per CDR3 protein. The sample has hundreds of thousands of distinct CDR3 sequences, about 59% seen once. The sequenced material came from blood. These receptor sequences come from a man aged 30-40 years in good health.

V is TRBV6-8 and J is TRBJ2-7; maybe TRBD2 (7 bases). CDR3 length: 14 amino acids. V was trimmed by 9 bases and J by 3 bases, leaving 18 bases between them. CDR1 and CDR2 (germline): MNHGY, SAAAGT. The CDR3 DNA reads as TGTGCCAGGAGCTACGGGGGGCCCCACTACGAGCAGTACTTC. Its protein is CARSYGGPHYEQYF.

The J gene is TRBJ2-4, the V gene TRBV2, with TRBD2 identical over 13 bases. The tail of the sequence fits TRBJ2-7 better, so the J call may be wrong. The CDR3 consists of 14 residues. Germline lookup yields CDR1 SNHLY and CDR2 FYNNEI. The CDR3 bases are TGTGCCAGCAGTGAAAGGACTAGCGGGGGCGAGCAGTACTTC. Translating gives CASSERTSGGEQYF.

This clonotype has only a few counts. Here the CDR3 DNA reads TGCAGCGTTGAAGATGGGAGACAGGGGGCTTACGAGCAGTACTTC. Translation: CSVEDGRQGAYEQYF. This chain links TRBV29-1 with TRBJ2-4; 10 bases map to TRBD1. Near its end, the DNA agrees better with TRBJ2-7, so the J call may be wrong. Germline assignment: CDR1 SQVTM and CDR2 ANQGSEA. The length of the CDR3 is 15 residues.

This clonotype has a single count. The chain carries TRBV5-6 and TRBJ2-4; a possible D gene is TRBD2 (5 bases). The J call is in doubt because the DNA end fits TRBJ2-5 better. This CDR3 region has 16 residues. Germline CDR1 SGHDT, CDR2 YYEEEE. This CDR3 is CASSPNGRPERETQYF. CDR3 sequence (DNA): TGTGCCAGCAGCCCCAATGGAAGACCCGAGCGGGAGACCCAGTACTTC.

The chain links TRBV4-2 to TRBJ2-3; no definite D call. CDR1 is LGHNA, CDR2 YNFKEQ, per germline. V lost 7 bases and J 8 bases, leaving 16 bases between the germline ends. The CDR3 spans 13 residues. CDR3 bases: TGTGCCAGCACCGATGGAAATTACGGTACGCAGTATTTT. Amino acids: CASTDGNYGTQYF.

This clonotype was seen once. The chain has TRBV3-1 and TRBJ2-7; maybe TRBD2 (6 bases). This CDR3 comprises 14 residues. With 7 bases removed from V and 2 bases from J, the gap between germline ends came to 15 bases. Germline V gene lookup returns CDR1 LGHDT and CDR2 YNNKEL (reference sequence). The CDR3 spells CASTPRENTYEQYF. The DNA for the CDR3 is TGTGCCAGCACCCCCCGGGAGAACACCTACGAGCAGTACTTC.

This clonotype came up a few times. The CDR3 spells CSASGGGGEQETQYF. The CDR3 DNA is TGCAGTGCTAGCGGGGGAGGGGGCGAACAAGAGACCCAGTACTTC. The chain recombines TRBV20-1 with TRBJ2-5; D assignment may be TRBD1 or TRBD2 (7 bases each). V lost 3 bases, J lost 2 bases, and 16 bases lay in between. The CDR3 is made up of 15 amino acids. Germline V lookup: CDR1 DFQATT, CDR2 SNEGSKA (reference sequence).

The chain couples TRBV7-2 to TRBJ2-5; 13 bases are a match to TRBD2. The CDR3 runs to 17 residues. Unmatched junction bases numbered 14, after V lost 5 bases and J lost 8 bases. Germline assignment: CDR1 SGHTA and CDR2 FQGNSA. CDR3: CASSLVRTSGSGRTQYF. CDR3 nucleotide sequence: TGTGCCAGCAGCCTAGTAAGGACTAGCGGGAGTGGGAGAACCCAGTACTTC.

This chain joins TRBV14 and TRBJ2-7; no definite D call. Matching the DNA end better, TRBJ2-5 makes the J call doubtful. CDR3 size: 14 residues. CDR1 is SGHDN, CDR2 FVKESK, per germline. CDR3 in amino acids: CASGHRLTRETQYF. The CDR3 region has the DNA TGTGCCAGCGGGCATCGACTTACCCGGGAGACCCAGTACTTC.

This chain links TRBV20-1 with TRBJ2-7; tentatively, D is TRBD1 or TRBD2 (5 bases each). The CDR3 runs 15 residues. Deletions cut 5 bases from V and 0 bases from J, with 17 bases between. Germline values: CDR1 DFQATT, CDR2 SNEGSKA (reference sequence). CDR3 DNA sequence: TGCAGTGCTCCTTCCGGGACGGACATCTCCTACGAGCAGTACTTC. Translation gives CSAPSGTDISYEQYF.

The chain combines TRBV20-1 with TRBJ2-1; the match to TRBD2 covers 8 bases. Germline-derived CDR1 and CDR2 are DFQATT and SNEGSKA (reference sequence). The CDR3 contains 17 residues. Losses at the gene ends were 0 bases for V and 8 bases for J; bases not matched to a gene: 15. CDR3 coding DNA: TGCAGTGCTAGAGAGATTTTAACCAGCGGGGGTAGGGATGAGCAGTTCTTC. Translated: CSAREILTSGGRDEQFF.

The chain joins TRBV14 to TRBJ2-5, with D possibly being TRBD2 (5 bases). The CDR3 totals 15 residues. CDR1 and CDR2 (germline): SGHDN, FVKESK. V lost 4 bases and J lost 7, with 19 bases in between. The CDR3 nucleotides read TGTGCCAGCAGCCTTCGGCCAGAACTAGGAGGGACCCAGTACTTC. Protein sequence: CASSLRPELGGTQYF. The variable domain in full, with the rest retrieved from reference TRBV14 and TRBJ2-5, is EAGVTQFPSHSVIEKGQTVTLRCDPISGHDNLYWYRRVMGKEIKFLLHFVKESKQDESGMPNNRFLAERTGGTYSTLKVQPAELEDSGVYFCASSLRPELGGTQYFGPGTRLLVL.

The V and J genes are TRBV6-1 and TRBJ2-1; D remains ambiguous. The J call is doubtful: the DNA matches TRBJ2-7 better. The germline V gene encodes CDR1 MNHNS and CDR2 SASEGT. The CDR3 spans 21 residues. The CDR3 DNA is TGTGCCAGCAGTGAAACTCGCCGCCCTGGCTGGCGAACCCGCTCCTACAATGAGCAGTACTTC. Translation gives CASSETRRPGWRTRSYNEQYF.

In this sample, this clonotype turned up a few times. The V gene is TRBV10-3, the J gene TRBJ2-7; 11 nucleotides match TRBD2. Germline assignment: CDR1 ENHRY and CDR2 SYGVKD. Trimming removed 3 bases from V and 0 bases from J; junction bases left unmatched: 1. CDR3 length: 15 amino acids. CDR3 coding DNA: TGTGCCATCAGTGATACTAGCGGGGGCTCCTACGAGCAGTACTTC. Translating gives CAISDTSGGSYEQYF.

This chain connects TRBV6-5 to TRBJ2-6; D is unresolved. Germline CDR1 reads MNHEY; CDR2 reads SVGAGI. The CDR3 covers 15 residues. V lost 6 bases to trimming and J lost 0 bases, with 9 bases between them. In DNA form, the CDR3 reads TGTGCCAGCAGGGGCCTAAGCTCTGGGGCCAACGTCCTGACTTTC. It is translated as CASRGLSSGANVLTF.

The chain employs TRBV11-2 and TRBJ1-3, with D hard to call. CDR3 length: 15 amino acids. V shed 3 bases and J shed 0 bases, with 9 bases lying between them. From germline, CDR1 is SGHAT and CDR2 FQNNGV. The CDR3 bases are TGTGCCAGCAGCTTCGTACAGCACTCTGGAAACACCATATATTTT. Its protein product is CASSFVQHSGNTIYF. Looking up the rest from reference TRBV11-2 and TRBJ1-3 gives the full variable domain: EAGVAQSPRYKIIEKRQSVAFWCNPISGHATLYWYQQILGQGPKLLIQFQNNGVVDDSQLPKDRFSAERLKGVDSTLKIQPAKLEDSAVYLCASSFVQHSGNTIYFGEGSWLTVV.

This clonotype was counted only a few times. V is TRBV9 and J is TRBJ2-7; 8 bases map to TRBD1. The CDR3 totals 16 residues. CDR1 and CDR2 (germline): SGDLS, YYNGEE. The V segment lost 3 bases and the J segment 7 bases; nucleotides outside the gene matches: 15. The CDR3 DNA reads as TGTGCCAGCAGCGCATCACAAACGGACTGGACAGGGGAGCAGTACTTC. Translation: CASSASQTDWTGEQYF.

The chain carries TRBV29-1 and TRBJ1-2; possible D gene TRBD1, 6 bases. Germline CDR1 reads SQVTM; CDR2 reads ANQGSEA. V was pared by 6 bases and J by 1 base, with 21 bases between. The CDR3 is made up of 16 amino acids. The CDR3 sequence: CSVGGIGTSFNYGYTF. CDR3 DNA sequence: TGCAGCGTCGGGGGCATCGGGACTAGTTTTAACTATGGCTACACCTTC.

The V gene is TRBV4-3, the J gene TRBJ2-7, with a tentative D call TRBD2 (6 bases). The CDR3 spans 14 residues. V dropped 0 bases and J dropped 2 bases, with 8 bases sitting between them. Germline V lookup: CDR1 LGHNA, CDR2 YSLEER. The CDR3 region has the DNA TGCGCCAGCAGCCAAGAGGAGGGTCCCTACGAGCAGTACTTC. It is translated as CASSQEEGPYEQYF.

This clonotype showed up just a few times. The rearrangement uses TRBV18 and TRBJ1-6, with TRBD1 as a possible D gene (6 bases). Germline V gives CDR1 KGHSH, CDR2 LQKENI. V was trimmed by 6 bases and J by 6 bases, leaving 12 bases between them. The CDR3 consists of 14 residues. The CDR3 DNA follows: TGTGCCAGCTCGGCAGGACAGCTTAATTCACCCCTCCACTTT. It translates to CASSAGQLNSPLHF. Combining the CDR3 with reference TRBV18 and TRBJ1-6 gives the whole variable domain NAGVMQNPRHLVRRRGQEARLRCSPMKGHSHVYWYRQLPEEGLKFMVYLQKENIIDESGMPKERFSAEFPKEGPSILRIQQVVRGDSAAYFCASSAGQLNSPLHFGNGTRLTVT.

This clonotype appeared a single time. The CDR3: CSATGTRNQPQHF. For the CDR3, the DNA is TGCAGTGCCACCGGGACAAGGAATCAGCCCCAGCATTTT. The rearrangement links TRBV20-1 to TRBJ1-5; possible D gene TRBD1, 6 bases. Deletions cut 6 bases from V and 4 bases from J, with 13 bases between. Germline CDR1 and CDR2: DFQATT and SNEGSKA (reference sequence). The CDR3 has 13 amino acids.

J is TRBJ2-3 and V is TRBV6-1; D ambiguous. There are 11 residues in the CDR3. V shed 6 bases and J shed 6 bases, with 7 bases lying between them. CDR1 MNHNS and CDR2 SASEGT come from the germline V gene. The CDR3, as DNA: TGTGCCAGCAGGCGAAGGGATACGCAGTATTTT. Amino acids: CASRRRDTQYF.

This chain uses TRBV25-1 with TRBJ2-7, with D unclear. This CDR3 region has 13 residues. Germline V gene data show CDR1 as MGHDK and CDR2 as SYGVNS. V was clipped by 3 bases and J by 4 bases, with 10 bases between them. CDR3 nucleotides: TGTGCCAGCAGTGAGTGGGCGTCGTACGAGCAGTACTTC. Translated: CASSEWASYEQYF.

This clonotype came up many times. The chain is built from TRBV5-1 and TRBJ2-3; D remains ambiguous. The V end was cut by 0 bases, the J end by 2 bases, with 7 bases between. Germline-derived CDR1 and CDR2 are SGHRS and YFSETQ. The CDR3 runs 14 residues. This CDR3 reads CASSLDGSTDTQYF. CDR3 DNA sequence: TGCGCCAGCAGCTTGGATGGGTCCACAGATACGCAGTATTTT.

The chain recombines TRBV4-1 with TRBJ1-1; TRBD1 might be the D (6 bases). This CDR3 has 16 amino acids. The germline CDR1 and CDR2 sequences are MGHRA and YSYEKL. V was pared by 3 bases and J by 4 bases, with 18 bases between. In DNA form, the CDR3 reads TGCGCCAGCAGCCATAGCACAGGGCGGGGACGCACTGAAGCTTTCTTT. This translates into CASSHSTGRGRTEAFF.

The V call is TRBV7-2, the J call TRBJ2-1; maybe TRBD2 (6 bases). This CDR3 region has 12 residues. The germline V gene has CDR1 SGHTA and CDR2 FQGNSA. With 5 bases removed from V and 10 bases from J, the gap between germline ends came to 12 bases. CDR3 DNA: TGTGCCAGCAGCATTAGCGGAGGGGAGCAGTTCTTC. Translated, it gives CASSISGGEQFF.

The chain couples TRBV2 to TRBJ2-1; D is undetermined. The V and J ends lost 6 bases and 2 bases respectively, with 14 bases between them. Germline CDR1 is SNHLY and CDR2 is FYNNEI. The CDR3 has 15 residues. The CDR3 DNA sequence: TGTGCCAGCAGCAGACACTCGGCGACCTACAATGAGCAGTTCTTC. Its protein is CASSRHSATYNEQFF.

The rearrangement joins TRBV2 to TRBJ2-3, with 10 nucleotides matching TRBD2. With V trimmed by 3 bases and J by 0 bases, 15 bases remained unmatched. The CDR3 runs 20 residues. Germline V gene lookup returns CDR1 SNHLY and CDR2 FYNNEI. The chain's CDR3 is CASSDLPLPSGGLSTDTQYF. In nucleotides, the CDR3 is TGTGCCAGCAGTGACCTTCCCCTCCCTAGCGGGGGACTTAGCACAGATACGCAGTATTTT.

This clonotype showed up just a few times. This chain joins TRBV4-3 and TRBJ2-1; possibly TRBD2 for D (5 bases). The germline V gene has CDR1 LGHNA and CDR2 YSLEER. Trimming took 0 bases from V and 8 from J, leaving 11 bases between them. This CDR3 has 14 residues. The CDR3 here is CASSQEYGNDEQFF. The CDR3, as DNA: TGCGCCAGCAGCCAAGAGTACGGGAACGATGAGCAGTTCTTC.

This clonotype has only a few counts. V gene TRBV28 combines with J gene TRBJ1-5; no clear D gene. Germline loops: CDR1 MDHEN, CDR2 SYDVKM. This CDR3 has 16 amino acids. V lost 5 bases and J 4 bases, leaving 18 bases between the germline ends. The CDR3 DNA reads as TGTGCCAGCAGTCGATCCGGGTCTCGTGGTAATCAGCCCCAGCATTTT. Its translation: CASSRSGSRGNQPQHF.

This sequence joins TRBV9 and TRBJ1-2, with D perhaps TRBD1 (5 bases). The CDR3 has 15 amino acids. Trimming removed 2 bases from V and 1 base from J, with 12 bases in between. Germline CDR1 SGDLS, CDR2 YYNGEE. The CDR3 DNA follows: TGTGCCAGCAGCGTTAGCAGGGACCTTAACTATGGCTACACCTTC. As protein: CASSVSRDLNYGYTF. Combining the CDR3 with reference TRBV9 and TRBJ1-2 gives the whole variable domain DSGVTQTPKHLITATGQRVTLRCSPRSGDLSVYWYQQSLDQGLQFLIQYYNGEERAKGNILERFSAQQFPDLHSELNLSSLELGDSALYFCASSVSRDLNYGYTFGSGTRLTVV.